This T cell receptor beta chain came from a study of blood T cell repertoires in COVID-19. Study overall: The United States, Italy and Spain were the sources of the acute and convalescent COVID-19 samples. Nucleic acid was either cDNA or gDNA, and it came from T cells, B-cell-depleted T cells, or PBMCs.

J was trimmed by 1 base and V by 3 bases; bases with no gene match: 10. The CDR3 extends over 17 amino acids. Germline V lookup: CDR1 SGHDT, CDR2 YYEEEE. As originally analysed: Reference gene primer amplification yielded estimated nucleated cell counts. Clones were read by immunoSEQ multiplex PCR, and TCRdb kept only the in-frame ones, dropping some. The D gene and trimming were derived from the DNA, and the V and J assignments and clone size from that table. The sample shows around 69,000 clones, 86% of them seen only once. The chain employs TRBV5-6 and TRBJ1-3; TRBD1 agrees at 7 bases. The sample was peripheral blood. This sequence was found in a man aged 45 to 65 with active COVID-19. CDR3 region: CASSSTSRDSSGNTIYF. The CDR3 DNA reads TGTGCCAGCAGCTCAACCTCCCGGGACAGTTCTGGAAACACCATATATTTT.